Below, 18 T cell receptor beta chains from the same sample are listed, as sequenced in a study of blood T cells in healthy people across ages. Next came a second PCR, run for about 7 to 12 cycles, which used a sample-barcoded 5' primer along with a J-beta primer mix. Via MiXCR, TCRdb re-called the 5' RACE reads, giving one row per CDR3 protein. The repertoire consists of over 950,000 distinct CDR3 sequences, with 35% to 40% occurring once and the leading ten covering around 14%. The specimen was blood. Every receptor here comes from a man aged 18 to 30 in good health.

This clonotype was recorded only once. This clone may be a read error of a much larger clone one base away. This chain connects TRBV29-1 to TRBJ2-3, with 9 bases identical to TRBD2. The trim removed 3 bases at V and 8 bases at J, leaving 9 bases unmatched. The CDR3 runs to 14 residues. Looked up from germline, CDR1 is SQVTM and CDR2 is ANQGSEA. In DNA, the CDR3 is TGCAGCGTTGACCTAGCGGGGCGCGCAGGTACGCAGTATTTT. Translated, it gives CSVDLAGRAGTQYF.

This chain uses TRBV27 with TRBJ2-7; possible D gene TRBD2, 6 bases. V lost 2 bases and J lost 4, with 15 bases in between. The CDR3 has 15 amino acids. Germline V lookup: CDR1 MNHEY, CDR2 SMNVEV (reference sequence). The CDR3 coding sequence is TGTGCCAGCAGTTTAGTTCGGGGGTTGAGATACGAGCAGTACTTC. Translating gives CASSLVRGLRYEQYF.

The V call is TRBV5-1, the J call TRBJ1-1; D is possibly TRBD1 (6 bases). Per the germline V gene, CDR1 is SGHRS and CDR2 is YFSETQ. CDR3 size: 14 residues. V was clipped by 8 bases and J by 0 bases, with 14 bases between them. The CDR3 DNA reads TGCGCCAGTGCCAAACAGGGAATGAACACTGAAGCTTTCTTT. This gives the protein CASAKQGMNTEAFF. The full variable domain, with the rest looked up from reference TRBV5-1 and TRBJ1-1, is KAGVTQTPRYLIKTRGQQVTLSCSPISGHRSVSWYQQTPGQGLQFLFEYFSETQRNKGNFPGRFSGRQFSNSRSEMNVSTLELGDSALYLCASAKQGMNTEAFFGQGTRLTVV.

This clonotype was counted between two and nine times. V is TRBV7-9 and J is TRBJ1-1, with D maybe TRBD1 (5 bases). The CDR3 sequence is 15 residues long. Trimming cost V 0 bases and J 5 bases, with 13 bases left between them. Germline-derived CDR1 and CDR2 are SEHNR and FQNEAQ (reference sequence). CDR3 DNA: TGTGCCAGCAGCTTAGCTCAGGGAAAGACGACTGAAGCTTTCTTT. It specifies CASSLAQGKTTEAFF.

CDR3 DNA sequence: TGTGCCAGCAGCTTAAACCAGGAAGGCACCGGGGAGCTGTTTTTT. As protein: CASSLNQEGTGELFF. The chain uses TRBV7-3 and TRBJ2-2, with D hard to call. The length of the CDR3 is 15 residues. V was trimmed by 1 base and J by 4 bases, leaving 10 bases between them. Germline V CDR1 and CDR2: SGHTA, FQGTGA.

This clonotype was seen a single time. The chain combines TRBV5-5 with TRBJ2-1, with TRBD2 matching 11 bases. The CDR3 has 13 residues. V shed 6 bases, J shed 7 bases, and the junction held 3 bases outside the gene matches. Germline V gene sequence: CDR1 SGHKS, CDR2 YYEKEE (reference sequence). CDR3 sequence: CASISGGANEQFF. CDR3 nucleotides: TGTGCCAGCATTAGCGGGGGGGCGAATGAGCAGTTCTTC.

J is TRBJ1-1 and V is TRBV9; a possible D gene is TRBD1 (6 bases). V was pared by 4 bases and J by 7 bases, with 17 bases between. Germline V lookup: CDR1 SGDLS, CDR2 YYNGEE. The CDR3 sequence is 14 residues long. The CDR3 here is CASSPPGHHYEAFF. Written as DNA, the CDR3 is TGTGCCAGCAGCCCTCCGGGACACCACTATGAAGCTTTCTTT. The variable domain in full, with the rest retrieved from reference TRBV9 and TRBJ1-1, is DSGVTQTPKHLITATGQRVTLRCSPRSGDLSVYWYQQSLDQGLQFLIQYYNGEERAKGNILERFSAQQFPDLHSELNLSSLELGDSALYFCASSPPGHHYEAFFGQGTRLTVV.

The chain is built from TRBV20-1 and TRBJ2-1, with D unclear. The V and J ends lost 1 base and 6 bases respectively, with 25 bases between them. The CDR3 consists of 18 residues. Germline V gives CDR1 DFQATT, CDR2 SNEGSKA (reference sequence). For the CDR3, the DNA is TGCAGTGCTAGAGTGAAGAATATGGGCAGAGGTTTACCCAATGAGCAGTTCTTC. This encodes CSARVKNMGRGLPNEQFF.

The chain is built from TRBV7-9 and TRBJ1-1; D gene unclear. There are 12 residues in the CDR3. CDR1 is SEHNR and CDR2 is FQNEAQ in the germline V gene (reference sequence). Trimming took off 1 base at V and 6 bases at J, with 6 bases between the two ends. The CDR3 coding sequence is TGTGCCAGCAGCTTAGTAGTCGCTGAAGCTTTCTTT. Residues: CASSLVVAEAFF.

Many counts were recorded for this clonotype. Sequence at one end of the junction differs from germline and may be a read error. The genes are TRBV5-1 and TRBJ2-3; D ambiguous. Looked up from germline, CDR1 is SGHRS and CDR2 is YFSETQ. The length of the CDR3 is 12 residues. The chain's CDR3 is CASSASTDTQYF. The CDR3 region has the DNA TGTGCCAGCAGCGCTAGCACAGATACGCAGTATTTT.

This clonotype was observed a few times. V and J are TRBV7-2 and TRBJ2-3, with 10 bases fitting TRBD1. There are 18 residues in the CDR3. J was trimmed by 1 base and V by 4 bases; bases with no gene match: 11. The V gene's germline CDR1 is SGHTA and CDR2 FQGNSA. The CDR3 here is CASSSGQGRWFGTDTQYF. DNA of the CDR3: TGTGCCAGCAGCTCGGGACAGGGGAGATGGTTTGGCACAGATACGCAGTATTTT.

CDR3 bases: TGTGCCATCCTACCGACAGACACAGATACGCAGTATTTT. Translation gives CAILPTDTDTQYF. V and J are TRBV12-3 or TRBV12-4 and TRBJ2-3; weak D call: TRBD1 (5 bases). This CDR3 spans 13 amino acids. Trimming pared 10 bases from V and 2 bases from J, leaving 13 bases between.

The chain links TRBV12-3 or TRBV12-4 to TRBJ1-1; no firm D call. V shed 3 bases and J shed 4 bases, with 6 bases lying between them. This CDR3 is 12 amino acids long. CDR3 residues: CASSFGFTEAFF. The CDR3 DNA is TGTGCCAGCAGTTTTGGGTTCACTGAAGCTTTCTTT.

This clonotype was counted only a few times. V usage is TRBV7-2 and J usage is TRBJ1-1; D unresolved. The germline CDR1 and CDR2 sequences are SGHTA and FQGNSA. Trimming removed 5 bases from V and 0 bases from J, with 10 bases in between. This CDR3 spans 14 amino acids. In DNA form, the CDR3 reads TGTGCCAGCAGCCCTATGAGCCTGAACACTGAAGCTTTCTTT. Translation gives CASSPMSLNTEAFF. Looking up the rest from reference TRBV7-2 and TRBJ1-1 gives the full variable domain: GAGVSQSPSNKVTEKGKDVELRCDPISGHTALYWYRQSLGQGLEFLIYFQGNSAPDKSGLPSDRFSAERTGGSVSTLTIQRTQQEDSAVYLCASSPMSLNTEAFFGQGTRLTVV.

The V call is TRBV7-2, the J call TRBJ2-4, with TRBD1 matching over 9 bases. The end of the DNA is better explained by TRBJ2-7, so the J call may be wrong. The CDR3 spans 15 residues. The germline CDR1 and CDR2 sequences are SGHTA and FQGNSA. The CDR3 DNA is TGTGCCAGCAGCCCGGACAGGGGTGAAATCCACGAGCAGTACTTC. Protein sequence: CASSPDRGEIHEQYF.

There are a few counts of this clonotype. The chain uses TRBV20-1 and TRBJ1-5, with 7 positions matching TRBD1. Germline V gene lookup returns CDR1 DFQATT and CDR2 SNEGSKA (reference sequence). The CDR3 has 15 amino acids. The ends lost 2 bases at V and 4 bases at J; junction bases unmatched: 8. Written as DNA, the CDR3 is TGCAGTGCTAGAACAACCAAGGACAGGAATCAGCCCCAGCATTTT. This encodes CSARTTKDRNQPQHF.

The chain recombines TRBV11-2 with TRBJ1-2; 7 bases are shared with TRBD1. V gave up 5 bases and J gave up 0 bases; unmatched junction bases: 6. The CDR3 extends over 15 amino acids. Germline CDR1 and CDR2: SGHAT and FQNNGV. The CDR3 DNA follows: TGTGCCAGCAGCCCACTTGACAGGGCTAACTATGGCTACACCTTC. This translates into CASSPLDRANYGYTF.

The chain is built from TRBV29-1 and TRBJ2-3; 8 bases match TRBD1. The germline CDR1 and CDR2 sequences are SQVTM and ANQGSEA. The CDR3 is made up of 13 amino acids. V lost 8 bases, J lost 6 bases, and 10 bases stayed unmatched. The CDR3 sequence is CSTDRGGPDTQYF. CDR3 coding DNA: TGCAGCACAGACAGGGGTGGCCCCGATACGCAGTATTTT.